This T cell receptor (beta chain) stems from a study of graft-versus-host responses after intestinal transplantation. Turning to the study itself: Each recipient received a multivisceral, liver-intestinal, or isolated intestinal graft. All recipients got anti-thymocyte globulin induction, then tacrolimus and steroids for roughly 3 years. Findings and caveats of the study: In recipient marrow, GvH clones were found, and some appeared first in ileum or blood. High graft-versus-host to host-versus-graft clonal ratios were seen in allografts of patients with graft-donor T cell macrochimerism.

On this clone itself: Its antigen is currently unknown.

This table comes from immunoSEQ multiplex PCR, and its TCRdb copy is limited to in-frame clones, with some not included. The data contain about 89,000 clones, around nine tenths of them seen just once; the ten biggest clones take up less than 0.4%. This CDR3 region has 12 residues. Germline loops: CDR1 LNHDA, CDR2 SQIVND (reference sequence). This chain connects TRBV19 to TRBJ2-5; 12 bases are shared with TRBD1. The J call may be mistaken, given a closer DNA end match to TRBJ2-7. The sample was unstimulated CD4+ T cells sorted from spleen or lymph node cells, taken before intestinal transplant. This sequence was found in a human donor who received an intestinal transplant. In DNA form, the CDR3 reads TGTGCCAGTCGGGACAGGGGGCGCGAGCAGTACTTC. It specifies CASRDRGREQYF.